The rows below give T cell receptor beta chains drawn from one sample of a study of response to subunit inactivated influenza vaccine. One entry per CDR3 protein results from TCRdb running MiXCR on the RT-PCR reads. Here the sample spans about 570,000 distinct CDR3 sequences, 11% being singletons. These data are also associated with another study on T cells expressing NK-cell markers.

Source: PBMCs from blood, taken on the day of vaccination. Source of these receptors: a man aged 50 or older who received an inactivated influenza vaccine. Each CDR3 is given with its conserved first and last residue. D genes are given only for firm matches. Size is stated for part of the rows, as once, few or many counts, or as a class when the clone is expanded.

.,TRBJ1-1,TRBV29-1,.,CSVVGWGDTEAFF,TGCAGCGTTGTCGGGTGGGGGGACACTGAAGCTTTCTTT
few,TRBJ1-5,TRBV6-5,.,CASSHGAGVSNQPQHF,TGTGCCAGCAGTCACGGGGCAGGGGTTAGCAATCAGCCCCAGCATTTT
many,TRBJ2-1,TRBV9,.,CASSVGLGGGRDNEQFF,TGTGCCAGCAGCGTAGGATTGGGGGGAGGAAGGGACAATGAGCAGTTCTTC
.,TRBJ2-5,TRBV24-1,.,CATSDSPVNPETQYF,TGTGCCACCAGTGACTCCCCGGTGAACCCAGAGACCCAGTACTTC
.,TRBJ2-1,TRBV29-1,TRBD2,CSVVSGGAYEQFF,TGCAGCGTTGTTAGCGGGGGGGCCTATGAGCAGTTCTTC
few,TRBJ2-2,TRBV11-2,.,CASSFNGGRGELFF,TGTGCCAGCAGCTTCAACGGGGGGCGCGGGGAGCTGTTTTTT
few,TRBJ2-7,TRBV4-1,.,CASSQETARYYEQYF,TGCGCCAGCAGCCAAGAGACCGCCCGTTATTACGAGCAGTACTTC
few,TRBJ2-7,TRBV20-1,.,CSARAGRPYEQYF,TGCAGTGCTAGGGCCGGGCGTCCCTACGAGCAGTACTTC
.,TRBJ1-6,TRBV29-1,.,CSVGTDYNSPLHF,TGCAGCGTTGGGACTGACTATAATTCACCCCTCCACTTT
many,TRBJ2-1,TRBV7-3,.,CASSPSGNEQFF,TGTGCCAGCAGCCCCTCGGGTAATGAGCAGTTCTTC
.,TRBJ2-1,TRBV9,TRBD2,CASSPRGGWTSGDNEQFF,TGTGCCAGCAGCCCCAGAGGGGGTTGGACTAGCGGGGACAATGAGCAGTTCTTC
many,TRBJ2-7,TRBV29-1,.,CSVRRGRYEQYF,TGCAGCGTTCGGAGGGGGCGGTACGAGCAGTACTTC
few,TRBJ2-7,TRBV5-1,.,CASSPAAANSYEQYF,TGCGCCAGCAGCCCCGCCGCGGCAAACTCCTACGAGCAGTACTTC
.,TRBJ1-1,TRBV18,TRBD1,CASSPNGTAPEAFF,TGTGCCAGCTCACCAAACGGGACAGCCCCTGAAGCTTTCTTT
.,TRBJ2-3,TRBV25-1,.,CASSELSSLGQYF,TGTGCCAGCAGTGAATTGAGTAGTTTAGGGCAGTATTTT
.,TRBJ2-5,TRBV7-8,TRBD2,CASSLTVTSGRSQTQYF,TGTGCCAGCAGCTTGACCGTGACTAGCGGGAGGTCTCAGACCCAGTACTTC
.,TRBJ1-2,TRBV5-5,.,CASSPGAGANYGYTF,TGTGCCAGCAGCCCGGGTGCAGGGGCGAACTATGGCTACACCTTC
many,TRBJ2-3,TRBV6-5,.,CASEQMDTQYF,TGTGCCAGCGAGCAAATGGATACGCAGTATTTT
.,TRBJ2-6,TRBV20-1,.,CSAREVAGANVLTF,TGCAGTGCTAGAGAAGTAGCTGGGGCCAACGTCCTGACTTTC
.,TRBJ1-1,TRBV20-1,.,CSARAGAMNTEAFF,TGCAGTGCTAGAGCCGGGGCCATGAACACTGAAGCTTTCTTT
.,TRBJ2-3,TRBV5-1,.,CASSLDPGPDTQYF,TGCGCCAGCAGCTTGGACCCCGGTCCAGATACGCAGTATTTT
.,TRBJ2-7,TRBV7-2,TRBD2,CASSSSPGTSLYEQYF,TGTGCCAGCAGCTCGTCCCCCGGGACTAGCCTGTACGAGCAGTACTTC
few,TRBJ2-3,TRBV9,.,CASSAGTLGADTQYF,TGTGCCAGCAGCGCGGGGACTCTGGGAGCAGATACGCAGTATTTT
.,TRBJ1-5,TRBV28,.,CASSFPQPQHF,TGTGCCAGCAGTTTTCCTCAGCCCCAGCATTTT
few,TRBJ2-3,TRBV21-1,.,CASSNGTGSASTDTQYF,TGTGCCAGCAGCAACGGGACAGGGAGTGCTAGCACAGATACGCAGTATTTT
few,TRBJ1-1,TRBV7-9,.,CASRPTRTEAFF,TGTGCCAGCAGACCAACACGTACTGAAGCTTTCTTT
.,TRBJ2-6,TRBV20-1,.,CSARGRLIRSGANVLTF,TGCAGTGCTAGAGGACGGTTAATACGCTCTGGGGCCAACGTCCTGACTTTC
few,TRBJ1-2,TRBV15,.,CATSRVTAGAGGYTF,TGTGCCACCAGCAGAGTTACCGCCGGAGCGGGTGGCTACACCTTC
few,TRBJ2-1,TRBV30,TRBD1,CTWSPRDRTYNEQFF,TGTACCTGGAGCCCCCGGGACAGAACCTACAATGAGCAGTTCTTC
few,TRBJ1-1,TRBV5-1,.,CASSLTSNDAEAFF,TGCGCCAGCAGCTTGACCTCAAACGACGCTGAAGCTTTCTTT
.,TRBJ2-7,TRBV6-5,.,CASSYSSAAYEQYF,TGTGCCAGCAGTTACTCATCGGCTGCATACGAGCAGTACTTC
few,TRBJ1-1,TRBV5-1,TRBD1,CASSAYRGPTEAFF,TGCGCCAGCAGCGCATACAGGGGGCCTACTGAAGCTTTCTTT
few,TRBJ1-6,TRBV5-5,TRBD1,CASSLEGGRSPLHF,TGTGCCAGCAGCTTGGAAGGGGGCCGTTCACCCCTCCACTTT
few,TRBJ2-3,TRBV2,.,CASSVSSGVATQYF,TGTGCCAGCAGTGTCTCTTCGGGAGTCGCTACGCAGTATTTT
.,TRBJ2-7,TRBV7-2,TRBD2,CASSSASGTTYEQYF,TGTGCCAGCAGCTCCGCTAGCGGGACGACCTACGAGCAGTACTTC
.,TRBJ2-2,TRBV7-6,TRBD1,CASSLGRTGGANTGDLFF,TGTGCCAGCAGCTTAGGGAGGACAGGGGGCGCGAACACCGGGGATCTGTTTTTT
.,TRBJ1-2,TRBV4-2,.,CASSQGFEVGYGYTF,TGTGCCAGCAGCCAAGGGTTCGAGGTGGGCTATGGCTACACCTTC
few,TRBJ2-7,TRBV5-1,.,CASSLAPGQEQYF,TGCGCCAGCAGCTTGGCCCCAGGGCAAGAGCAGTACTTC
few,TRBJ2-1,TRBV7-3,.,CASSTPGEGNEQFF,TGTGCCAGCAGTACCCCGGGAGAGGGCAATGAGCAGTTCTTC
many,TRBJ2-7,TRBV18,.,CASSPPRAYEQYF,TGTGCCAGCTCACCACCGAGGGCTTACGAGCAGTACTTC
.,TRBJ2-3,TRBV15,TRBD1,CATSTGVFDTQYF,TGTGCCACCAGTACAGGGGTGTTTGATACGCAGTATTTT
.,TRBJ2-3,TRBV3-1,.,CASSQVVDTQYF,TGTGCCAGCAGCCAAGTTGTGGATACGCAGTATTTT
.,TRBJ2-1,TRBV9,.,CTSSVGGGGAHNEQFF,TGTACCAGCAGCGTAGGGGGTGGGGGGGCTCACAATGAGCAGTTCTTC
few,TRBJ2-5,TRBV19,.,CASSSDISVRETQYF,TGTGCCAGTAGTTCGGACATTTCTGTTAGAGAGACCCAGTACTTC
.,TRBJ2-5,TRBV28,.,CASSPHPPYLEQETQYF,TGTGCCAGCAGTCCCCACCCCCCATACCTGGAACAAGAGACCCAGTACTTC
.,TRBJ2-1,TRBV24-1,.,CATGDLLYNEQFF,TGTGCCACCGGGGACCTCCTTTACAATGAGCAGTTCTTC